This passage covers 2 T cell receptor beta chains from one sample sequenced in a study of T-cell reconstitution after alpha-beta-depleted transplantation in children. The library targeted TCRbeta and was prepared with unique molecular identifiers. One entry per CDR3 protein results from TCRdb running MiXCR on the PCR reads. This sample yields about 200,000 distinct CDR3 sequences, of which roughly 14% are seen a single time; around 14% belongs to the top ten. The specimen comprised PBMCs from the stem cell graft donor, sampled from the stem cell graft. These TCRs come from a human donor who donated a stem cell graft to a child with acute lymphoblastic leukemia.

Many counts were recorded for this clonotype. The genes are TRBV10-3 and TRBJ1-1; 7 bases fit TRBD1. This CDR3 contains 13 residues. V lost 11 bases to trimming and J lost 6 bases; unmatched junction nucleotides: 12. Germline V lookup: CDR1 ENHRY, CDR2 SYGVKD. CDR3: CAVRQGTTPEAFF. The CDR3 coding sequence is TGTGCCGTTAGACAGGGAACTACTCCTGAAGCTTTCTTT.

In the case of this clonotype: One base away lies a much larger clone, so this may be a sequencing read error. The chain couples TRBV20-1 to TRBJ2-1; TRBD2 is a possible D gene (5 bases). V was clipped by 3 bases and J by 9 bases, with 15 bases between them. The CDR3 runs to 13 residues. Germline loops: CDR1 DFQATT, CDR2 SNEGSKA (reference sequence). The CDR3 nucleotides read TGCAGTGCTAGGGCGGGTTGGGGAGTTGAGCAGTTCTTC. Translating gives CSARAGWGVEQFF.